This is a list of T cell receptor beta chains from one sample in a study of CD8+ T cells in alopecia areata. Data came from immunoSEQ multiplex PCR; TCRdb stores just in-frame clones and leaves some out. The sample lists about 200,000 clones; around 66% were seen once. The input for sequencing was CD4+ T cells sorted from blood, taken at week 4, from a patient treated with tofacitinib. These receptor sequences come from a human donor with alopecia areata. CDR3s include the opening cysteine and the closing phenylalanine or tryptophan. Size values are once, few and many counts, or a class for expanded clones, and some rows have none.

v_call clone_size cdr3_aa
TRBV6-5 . CASSSTSIGPNYGYTF
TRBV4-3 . CASSRGGSLSSYNEQFF
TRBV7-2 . CASSLGTGVETQYF
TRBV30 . CAGIGDTGNYGYTF
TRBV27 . CASSPPNTGELFF
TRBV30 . CAYRWDFNTEAFF
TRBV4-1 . CASSQPDRGNQPQHF
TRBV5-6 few CASSLAGWGASGANVLTF
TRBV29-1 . CSVDVAGANVLTF
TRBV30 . CAWSVKNQPQHF
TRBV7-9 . CASSHDKGWTYEQYF
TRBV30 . CAGGGAGNQPQHF
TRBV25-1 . CASSEGRRGEAFF
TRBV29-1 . CSAGTVGGTSTDTQYF